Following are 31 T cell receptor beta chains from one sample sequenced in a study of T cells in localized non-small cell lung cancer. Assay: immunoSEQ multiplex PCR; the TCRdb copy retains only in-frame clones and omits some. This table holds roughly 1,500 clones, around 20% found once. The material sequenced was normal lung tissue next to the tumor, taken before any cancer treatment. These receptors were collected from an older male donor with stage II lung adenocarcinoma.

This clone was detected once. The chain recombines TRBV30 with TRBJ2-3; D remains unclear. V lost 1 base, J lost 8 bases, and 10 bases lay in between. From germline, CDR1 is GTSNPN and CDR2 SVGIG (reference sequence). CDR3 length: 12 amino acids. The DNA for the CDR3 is TGTGCCTGGAGTGACAACCCCGGTACGCAGTATTTT. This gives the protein CAWSDNPGTQYF.

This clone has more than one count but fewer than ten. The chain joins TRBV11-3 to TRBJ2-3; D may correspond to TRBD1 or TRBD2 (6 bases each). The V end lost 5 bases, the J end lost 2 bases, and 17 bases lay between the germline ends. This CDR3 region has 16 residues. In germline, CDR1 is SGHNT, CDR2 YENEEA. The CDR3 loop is CASSLRPGADTDTQYF. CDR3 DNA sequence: TGTGCCAGCAGCCTCCGGCCGGGGGCTGACACAGATACGCAGTATTTT.

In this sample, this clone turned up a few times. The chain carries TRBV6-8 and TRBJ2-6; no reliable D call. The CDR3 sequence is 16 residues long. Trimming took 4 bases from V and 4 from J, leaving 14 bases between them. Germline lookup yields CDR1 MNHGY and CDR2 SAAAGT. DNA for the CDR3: TGTGCCAGCAGTTTGGACGGAATTCCGGGGGCCAACGTCCTGACTTTC. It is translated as CASSLDGIPGANVLTF.

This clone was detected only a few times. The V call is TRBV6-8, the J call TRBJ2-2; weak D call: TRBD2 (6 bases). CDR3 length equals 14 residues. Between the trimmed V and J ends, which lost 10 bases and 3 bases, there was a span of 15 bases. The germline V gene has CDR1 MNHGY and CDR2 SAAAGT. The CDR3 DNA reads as TGTGCCATCAATCGCAGGGAGGACACCGGGGAGCTGTTTTTT. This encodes CAINRREDTGELFF.

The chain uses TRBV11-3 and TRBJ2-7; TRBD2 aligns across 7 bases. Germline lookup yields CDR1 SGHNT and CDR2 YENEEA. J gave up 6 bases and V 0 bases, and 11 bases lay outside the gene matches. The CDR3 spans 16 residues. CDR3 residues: CASSLEVTGGRSEQYF. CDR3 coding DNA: TGTGCCAGCAGCTTAGAGGTTACGGGAGGAAGATCCGAGCAGTACTTC.

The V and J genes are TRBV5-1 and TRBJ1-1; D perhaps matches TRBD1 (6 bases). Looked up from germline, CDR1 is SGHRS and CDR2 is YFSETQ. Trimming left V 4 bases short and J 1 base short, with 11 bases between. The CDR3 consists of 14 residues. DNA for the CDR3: TGCGCCAGCAGCCTCAAGACAGGGAACACTGAAGCTTTCTTT. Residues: CASSLKTGNTEAFF.

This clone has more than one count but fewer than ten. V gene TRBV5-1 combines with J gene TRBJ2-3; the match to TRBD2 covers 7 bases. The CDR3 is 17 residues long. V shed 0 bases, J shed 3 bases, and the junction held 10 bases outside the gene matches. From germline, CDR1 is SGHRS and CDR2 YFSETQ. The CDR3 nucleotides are TGCGCCAGCAGCTTGGCGTCCGGCGGGAGTACGACAGATACGCAGTATTTT. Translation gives CASSLASGGSTTDTQYF. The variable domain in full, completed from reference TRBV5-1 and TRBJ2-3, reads KAGVTQTPRYLIKTRGQQVTLSCSPISGHRSVSWYQQTPGQGLQFLFEYFSETQRNKGNFPGRFSGRQFSNSRSEMNVSTLELGDSALYLCASSLASGGSTTDTQYFGPGTRLTVL.

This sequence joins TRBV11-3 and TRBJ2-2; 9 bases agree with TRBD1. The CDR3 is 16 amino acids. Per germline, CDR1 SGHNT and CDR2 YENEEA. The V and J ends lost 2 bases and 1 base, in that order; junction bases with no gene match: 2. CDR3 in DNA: TGTGCCAGCAGCTTAAGGACAGGGGTGAACACCGGGGAGCTGTTTTTT. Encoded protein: CASSLRTGVNTGELFF. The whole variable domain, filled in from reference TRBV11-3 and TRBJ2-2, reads EAGVVQSPRYKIIEKKQPVAFWCNPISGHNTLYWYLQNLGQGPELLIRYENEEAVDDSQLPKDRFSAERLKGVDSTLKIQPAELGDSAVYLCASSLRTGVNTGELFFGEGSRLTVL.

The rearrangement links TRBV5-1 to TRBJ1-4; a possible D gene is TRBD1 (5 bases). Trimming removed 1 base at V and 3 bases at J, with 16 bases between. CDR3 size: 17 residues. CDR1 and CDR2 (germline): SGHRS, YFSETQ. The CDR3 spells CASSLRVGLGANEKLFF. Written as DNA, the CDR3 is TGCGCCAGCAGCTTGAGAGTAGGATTGGGGGCTAATGAAAAACTGTTTTTT. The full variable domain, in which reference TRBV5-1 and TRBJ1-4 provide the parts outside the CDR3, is KAGVTQTPRYLIKTRGQQVTLSCSPISGHRSVSWYQQTPGQGLQFLFEYFSETQRNKGNFPGRFSGRQFSNSRSEMNVSTLELGDSALYLCASSLRVGLGANEKLFFGSGTQLSVL.

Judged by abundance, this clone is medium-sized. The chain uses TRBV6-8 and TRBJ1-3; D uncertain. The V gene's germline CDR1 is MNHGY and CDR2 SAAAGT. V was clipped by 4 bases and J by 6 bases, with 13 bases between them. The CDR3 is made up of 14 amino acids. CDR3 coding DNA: TGTGCCAGCAGTTCCCCCCGTACCGAAAACACCATATATTTT. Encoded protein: CASSSPRTENTIYF.

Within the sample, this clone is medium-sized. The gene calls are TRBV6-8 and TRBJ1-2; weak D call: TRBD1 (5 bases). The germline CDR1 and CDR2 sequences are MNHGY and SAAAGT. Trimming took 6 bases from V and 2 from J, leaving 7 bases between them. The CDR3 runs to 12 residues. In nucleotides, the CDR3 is TGTGCCAGCAGAGCAGGGAACTATGGCTACACCTTC. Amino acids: CASRAGNYGYTF.

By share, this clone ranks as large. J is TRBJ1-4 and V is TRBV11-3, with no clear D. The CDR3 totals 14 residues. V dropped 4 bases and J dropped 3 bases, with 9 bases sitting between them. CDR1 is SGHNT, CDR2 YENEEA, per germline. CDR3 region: CASSSSQPNEKLFF. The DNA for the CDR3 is TGTGCCAGCAGCTCATCACAGCCTAATGAAAAACTGTTTTTT. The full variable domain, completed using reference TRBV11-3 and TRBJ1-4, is EAGVVQSPRYKIIEKKQPVAFWCNPISGHNTLYWYLQNLGQGPELLIRYENEEAVDDSQLPKDRFSAERLKGVDSTLKIQPAELGDSAVYLCASSSSQPNEKLFFGSGTQLSVL.

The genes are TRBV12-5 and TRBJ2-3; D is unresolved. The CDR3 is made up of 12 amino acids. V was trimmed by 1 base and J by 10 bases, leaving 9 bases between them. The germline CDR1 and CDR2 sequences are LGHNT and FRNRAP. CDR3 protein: CASGLGQVAQYF. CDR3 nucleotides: TGTGCTAGTGGTTTGGGTCAAGTAGCGCAGTATTTT.

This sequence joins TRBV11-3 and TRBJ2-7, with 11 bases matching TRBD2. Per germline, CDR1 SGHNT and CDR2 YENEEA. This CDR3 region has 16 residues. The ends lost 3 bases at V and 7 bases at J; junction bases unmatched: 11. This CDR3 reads CASSLGASGRPREQYF. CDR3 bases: TGTGCCAGCAGCTTGGGGGCTAGCGGGAGGCCTCGAGAGCAGTACTTC. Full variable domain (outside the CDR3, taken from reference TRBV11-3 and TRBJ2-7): EAGVVQSPRYKIIEKKQPVAFWCNPISGHNTLYWYLQNLGQGPELLIRYENEEAVDDSQLPKDRFSAERLKGVDSTLKIQPAELGDSAVYLCASSLGASGRPREQYFGPGTRLTVT.

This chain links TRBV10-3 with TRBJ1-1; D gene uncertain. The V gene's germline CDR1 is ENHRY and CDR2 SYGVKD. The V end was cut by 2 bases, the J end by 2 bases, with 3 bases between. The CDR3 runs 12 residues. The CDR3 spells CAISEGNTEAFF. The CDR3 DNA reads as TGTGCCATCAGTGAGGGTAACACTGAAGCTTTCTTT.

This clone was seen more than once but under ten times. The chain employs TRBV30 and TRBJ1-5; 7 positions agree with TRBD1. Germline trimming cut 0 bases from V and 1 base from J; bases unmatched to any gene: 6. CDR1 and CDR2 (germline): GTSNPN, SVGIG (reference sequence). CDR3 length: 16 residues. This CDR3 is CAWSVLGGYSNQPQHF. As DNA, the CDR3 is TGTGCCTGGAGTGTACTAGGGGGCTACAGCAATCAGCCCCAGCATTTT.

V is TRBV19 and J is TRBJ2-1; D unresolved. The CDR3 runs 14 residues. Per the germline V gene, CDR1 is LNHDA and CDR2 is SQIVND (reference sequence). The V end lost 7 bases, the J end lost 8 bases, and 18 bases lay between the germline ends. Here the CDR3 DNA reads TGTGCCAGTACCCCCCTTGATGGAAGGGATGAGCAGTTCTTC. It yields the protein CASTPLDGRDEQFF.

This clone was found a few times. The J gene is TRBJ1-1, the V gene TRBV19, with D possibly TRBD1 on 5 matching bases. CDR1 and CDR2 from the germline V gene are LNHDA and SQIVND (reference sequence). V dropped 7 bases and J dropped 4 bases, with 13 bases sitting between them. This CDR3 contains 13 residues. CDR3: CASKGQSSTEAFF. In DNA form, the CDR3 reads TGTGCCAGTAAGGGGCAGTCGAGCACTGAAGCTTTCTTT.

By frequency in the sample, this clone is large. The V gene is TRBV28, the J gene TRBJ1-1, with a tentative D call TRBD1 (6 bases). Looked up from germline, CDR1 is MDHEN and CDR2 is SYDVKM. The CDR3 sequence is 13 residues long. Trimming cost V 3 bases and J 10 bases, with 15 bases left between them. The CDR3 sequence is CASSFRQVGRAFF. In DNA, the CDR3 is TGTGCCAGCAGTTTCAGACAGGTTGGGAGAGCTTTCTTT.

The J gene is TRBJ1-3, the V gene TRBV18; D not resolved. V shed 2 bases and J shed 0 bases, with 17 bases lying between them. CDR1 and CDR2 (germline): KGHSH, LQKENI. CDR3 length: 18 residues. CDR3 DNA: TGTGCCAGCTCACCAGTAGTCTTTCGGGGAGACTCTGGAAACACCATATATTTT. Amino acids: CASSPVVFRGDSGNTIYF.

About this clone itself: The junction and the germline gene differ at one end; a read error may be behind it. CDR3: CCVRADSGLQFF. In DNA, the CDR3 is TGCTGCGTACGGGCCGACTCCGGGTTGCAGTTCTTC. The chain is built from TRBV29-1 and TRBJ2-1; D call uncertain. In germline, CDR1 is SQVTM, CDR2 ANQGSEA. The CDR3 loop spans 12 amino acids.

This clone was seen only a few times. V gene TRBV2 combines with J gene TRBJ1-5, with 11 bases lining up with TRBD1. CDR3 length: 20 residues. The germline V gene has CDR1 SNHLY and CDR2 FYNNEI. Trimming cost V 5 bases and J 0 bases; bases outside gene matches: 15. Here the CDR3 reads CASSPRTGGGPVYSNQPQHF. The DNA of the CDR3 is TGTGCCAGCAGTCCTAGGACAGGGGGCGGGCCGGTCTATAGCAATCAGCCCCAGCATTTT.

As DNA, the CDR3 is TGTGCCAGCAGCTCTAAACGGACAGGGAGGGGTGAAAAACTGTTTTTT. Its translation: CASSSKRTGRGEKLFF. The chain links TRBV12-1 to TRBJ1-4; the table's D call, TRBD1, was not checked against the DNA. TRBV12-1 is labeled a pseudogene. The CDR3 sequence is 16 residues long.

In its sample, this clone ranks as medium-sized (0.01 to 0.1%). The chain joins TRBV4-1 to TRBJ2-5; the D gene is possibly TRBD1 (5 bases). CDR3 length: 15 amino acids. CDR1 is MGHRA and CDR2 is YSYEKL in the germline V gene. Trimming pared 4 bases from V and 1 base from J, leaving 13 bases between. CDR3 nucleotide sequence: TGCGCCAGCAGCCTAAGGCAGGGCCCCCAAGAGACCCAGTACTTC. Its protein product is CASSLRQGPQETQYF.

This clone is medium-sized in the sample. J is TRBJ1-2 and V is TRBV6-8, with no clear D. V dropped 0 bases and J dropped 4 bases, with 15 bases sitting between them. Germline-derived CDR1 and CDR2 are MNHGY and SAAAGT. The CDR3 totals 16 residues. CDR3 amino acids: CASSYSILGDGYGYTF. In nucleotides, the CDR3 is TGTGCCAGCAGTTACTCTATTTTGGGAGATGGCTATGGCTACACCTTC.

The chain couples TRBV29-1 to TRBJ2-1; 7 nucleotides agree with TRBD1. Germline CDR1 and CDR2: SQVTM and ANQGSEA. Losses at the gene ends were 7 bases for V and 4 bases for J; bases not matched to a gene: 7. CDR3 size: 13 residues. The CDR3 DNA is TGCAGCGGAGGTGGGGACAGTTACAATGAGCAGTTCTTC. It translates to CSGGGDSYNEQFF.

The CDR3 nucleotides are TGTGCTAGTGTCAAGGACGCCCTCTCCTACAATGAGCAGTTCTTC. It codes for CASVKDALSYNEQFF. This chain joins TRBV12-5 and TRBJ2-1, with unresolved D. This CDR3 has 15 amino acids. In germline, CDR1 is LGHNT, CDR2 FRNRAP. With 7 bases removed from V and 0 bases from J, the gap between germline ends came to 13 bases.

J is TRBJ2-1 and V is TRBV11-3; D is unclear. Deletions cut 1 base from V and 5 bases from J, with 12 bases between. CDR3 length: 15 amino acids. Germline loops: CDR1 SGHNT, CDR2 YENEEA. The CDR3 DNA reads TGTGCCAGCAGCTTAGTTCTTCAGACCCACAATGAGCAGTTCTTC. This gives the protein CASSLVLQTHNEQFF. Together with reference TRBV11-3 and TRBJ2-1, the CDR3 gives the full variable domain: EAGVVQSPRYKIIEKKQPVAFWCNPISGHNTLYWYLQNLGQGPELLIRYENEEAVDDSQLPKDRFSAERLKGVDSTLKIQPAELGDSAVYLCASSLVLQTHNEQFFGPGTRLTVL.

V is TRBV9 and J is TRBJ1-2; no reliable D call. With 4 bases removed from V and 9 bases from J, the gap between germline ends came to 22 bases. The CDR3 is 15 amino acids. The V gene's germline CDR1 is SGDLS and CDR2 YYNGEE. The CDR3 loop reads CASSPGVGDRFSYTF. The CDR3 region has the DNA TGTGCCAGCAGCCCCGGGGTGGGAGATCGGTTTAGCTACACCTTC.

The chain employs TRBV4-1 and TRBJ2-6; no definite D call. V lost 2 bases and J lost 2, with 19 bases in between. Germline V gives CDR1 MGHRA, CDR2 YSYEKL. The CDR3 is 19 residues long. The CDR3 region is CASSQHLSSEIPGANVLTF. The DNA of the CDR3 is TGCGCCAGCAGCCAACACCTCTCTTCCGAAATACCTGGGGCCAACGTCCTGACTTTC.

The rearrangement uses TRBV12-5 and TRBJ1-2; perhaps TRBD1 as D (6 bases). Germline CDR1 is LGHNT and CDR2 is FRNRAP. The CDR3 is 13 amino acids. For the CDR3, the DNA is TGTGCCAGCGGGGGCAGGCGGAACTATGGCTACACCTTC. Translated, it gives CASGGRRNYGYTF. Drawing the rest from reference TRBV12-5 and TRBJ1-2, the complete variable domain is DARVTQTPRHKVTEMGQEVTMRCQPILGHNTVFWYRQTMMQGLELLAYFRNRAPLDDSGMPKDRFSAEMPDATLATLKIQPSEPRDSAVYFCASGGRRNYGYTFGSGTRLTVV.